The next 19 T cell receptor beta chains were all read from a single sample in a study of control samples from healthy donors and cancer patients. Profiled with immunoSEQ multiplex PCR; TCRdb holds only in-frame clones, not every one. Altogether 120,000 or so clones are present, around nine tenths being singletons, with the ten largest covering roughly 4%. The sequenced sample consisted of PBMCs. The receptors derive from a woman aged 55-70 years with lung cancer.

The CDR3 loop reads CASSFRTSGTNTGELFF. CDR3 in DNA: TGTGCCAGCAGCTTCCGGACTAGCGGCACTAACACCGGGGAGCTGTTTTTT. The gene calls are TRBV9 and TRBJ2-2, with 10 bases identical to TRBD2. CDR1 and CDR2 (germline): SGDLS, YYNGEE. Trimming took 4 bases from V and 2 from J; bases not matched to a gene: 8. CDR3 size: 17 residues.

The chain uses TRBV13 and TRBJ1-5; tentative D call: TRBD1 (5 bases). V lost 4 bases and J 2 bases, leaving 15 bases between the germline ends. The CDR3 is 16 residues long. Germline assignment: CDR1 PRHDT and CDR2 FYEKMQ (reference sequence). The CDR3 coding sequence is TGTGCCAGCAGCTCGTCAGGGTCGGGTGGCAATCAGCCCCAGCATTTT. As protein: CASSSSGSGGNQPQHF.

For this clone: Other DNA sequences of this sample code for an identical CDR3. The chain uses TRBV19 and TRBJ1-6; no clear D. Looked up from germline, CDR1 is LNHDA and CDR2 is SQIVND (reference sequence). With 4 bases removed from V and 7 bases from J, the gap between germline ends came to 8 bases. This CDR3 spans 13 amino acids. The CDR3 region has the DNA TGTGCCAGTAGTACCCGGCAGAATTCACCCCTCCACTTT. Residues: CASSTRQNSPLHF.

The chain carries TRBV6-5 and TRBJ2-2, with D uncertain. CDR3 length: 12 amino acids. Germline CDR1 is MNHEY and CDR2 is SVGAGI. V lost 7 bases and J lost 0, with 3 bases in between. The CDR3: CASKANTGELFF. The CDR3 region has the DNA TGTGCCAGCAAGGCGAACACCGGGGAGCTGTTTTTT.

The V and J genes are TRBV19 and TRBJ2-3, with a weak D call TRBD2 (5 bases). The CDR3 runs to 16 residues. Trimming removed 3 bases at V and 0 bases at J, with 13 bases between. Looked up from germline, CDR1 is LNHDA and CDR2 is SQIVND (reference sequence). In DNA, the CDR3 is TGTGCCAGTAGTATGACTATCGGATCTAGCACAGATACGCAGTATTTT. As protein: CASSMTIGSSTDTQYF.

CDR3: CASSLVAGGKNTGELFF. CDR3 sequence (DNA): TGTGCCAGCAGCTTAGTAGCCGGGGGAAAGAACACCGGGGAGCTGTTTTTT. This chain joins TRBV7-3 and TRBJ2-2; tentatively, D is TRBD2 (6 bases). V lost 2 bases, J lost 1 base, and 14 bases lay in between. This CDR3 spans 17 amino acids. Germline loops: CDR1 SGHTA, CDR2 FQGTGA.

This clone appeared a single time. V and J are TRBV28 and TRBJ2-5, with 8 bases identical to TRBD2. V lost 6 bases to trimming and J lost 7 bases; unmatched junction nucleotides: 13. Germline CDR1 reads MDHEN; CDR2 reads SYDVKM. This CDR3 contains 15 residues. The chain's CDR3 is CASSPYLTSVGTQYF. CDR3 nucleotide sequence: TGTGCCAGCAGCCCCTACCTGACTAGCGTGGGGACCCAGTACTTC.

J is TRBJ2-7 and V is TRBV11-1, with D unresolved. Germline assignment: CDR1 SGHAT and CDR2 FQDESV (reference sequence). V lost 1 base and J 6 bases, leaving 7 bases between the germline ends. The CDR3 runs to 12 residues. The CDR3 protein is CASSLDASEQYF. The CDR3 bases are TGTGCCAGCAGCTTAGACGCGTCCGAGCAGTACTTC.

The chain is built from TRBV11-2 and TRBJ1-1; D gene unclear. Germline assignment: CDR1 SGHAT and CDR2 FQNNGV. With 3 bases removed from V and 0 bases from J, the gap between germline ends came to 11 bases. This CDR3 has 15 residues. In DNA, the CDR3 is TGTGCCAGCAGCTTTTGGTCAACAGTGAACACTGAAGCTTTCTTT. Amino acids: CASSFWSTVNTEAFF. The entire variable domain, with the rest obtained from reference TRBV11-2 and TRBJ1-1, is as follows: EAGVAQSPRYKIIEKRQSVAFWCNPISGHATLYWYQQILGQGPKLLIQFQNNGVVDDSQLPKDRFSAERLKGVDSTLKIQPAKLEDSAVYLCASSFWSTVNTEAFFGQGTRLTVV.

The chain carries TRBV7-3 and TRBJ1-1; D not resolved. Trimming removed 5 bases from V and 3 bases from J, with 13 bases in between. Germline V lookup: CDR1 SGHTA, CDR2 FQGTGA. CDR3 size: 14 residues. The CDR3 loop reads CASSRTREDTEAFF. The CDR3 coding sequence is TGTGCCAGCAGCCGGACCAGAGAGGACACTGAAGCTTTCTTT.

The CDR3 sequence is CASSQEGRGGGEAFF. The CDR3 DNA follows: TGCGCCAGCAGCCAAGAAGGCCGTGGGGGCGGAGAAGCTTTCTTT. The rearrangement uses TRBV4-1 and TRBJ1-1; weak D call: TRBD1 (6 bases). Germline loops: CDR1 MGHRA, CDR2 YSYEKL. The length of the CDR3 is 15 residues. Trimming removed 0 bases from V and 8 bases from J, with 16 bases in between.

The V and J genes are TRBV28 and TRBJ2-7, with a possible D match to TRBD1 (5 bases). Germline V CDR1 and CDR2: MDHEN, SYDVKM. V was pared by 5 bases and J by 4 bases, with 9 bases between. There are 12 residues in the CDR3. The CDR3 coding sequence is TGTGCCAGCAGTCTCCCAGGGTACGAGCAGTACTTC. Translating gives CASSLPGYEQYF.

The chain carries TRBV19 and TRBJ2-6; D not resolved. V was clipped by 4 bases and J by 0 bases, with 7 bases between them. Germline-derived CDR1 and CDR2 are LNHDA and SQIVND (reference sequence). This CDR3 spans 15 amino acids. This CDR3 is CASSKDDSGANVLTF. DNA of the CDR3: TGTGCCAGTAGTAAGGACGACTCTGGGGCCAACGTCCTGACTTTC.

In regard to this clone: Sequence at one end of the junction differs from germline and may be a read error. Other DNA sequences within the sample encode an identical CDR3. V and J are TRBV18 and TRBJ2-7; TRBD1 might be the D (6 bases). Looked up from germline, CDR1 is KGHSH and CDR2 is LQKENI. This CDR3 has 13 amino acids. The CDR3 sequence: CASSPPGHYEQYF. CDR3 in DNA: TGCGCCAGCTCACCACCGGGACACTACGAGCAGTACTTC.

This rearrangement joins TRBV5-6 to TRBJ1-4; 12 positions match TRBD1. CDR3 length: 17 residues. CDR1 and CDR2 (germline): SGHDT, YYEEEE. The trim removed 0 bases at V and 8 bases at J, leaving 8 bases unmatched. The CDR3 DNA reads as TGTGCCAGCAGCTTGGGCCGGGACAGGGGGCGCAGGGAAAAACTGTTTTTT. Its translation: CASSLGRDRGRREKLFF.

The CDR3 coding sequence is TGTGCCAGCAGTTACCCGTTGGACACTGAAGCTTTCTTT. Translated, it gives CASSYPLDTEAFF. The V gene is TRBV6-6, the J gene TRBJ1-1; no clear D gene. V lost 2 bases, J lost 3 bases, and 7 bases lay in between. CDR1 MNHNY and CDR2 SVGAGI come from the germline V gene (reference sequence). CDR3 size: 13 residues.

This clone was counted only a few times. The V call is TRBV6-5, the J call TRBJ2-6; D uncertain. Germline V gene lookup returns CDR1 MNHEY and CDR2 SVGAGI. Trimming removed 6 bases at V and 8 bases at J, with 14 bases between. The CDR3 contains 14 residues. The CDR3 loop is CASSQHRSPNVLTF. The CDR3 DNA follows: TGTGCCAGCAGCCAGCACAGAAGTCCCAACGTCCTGACTTTC.

The rearrangement joins TRBV12-3 or TRBV12-4 to TRBJ1-1; the D gene is possibly TRBD1 (5 bases). The ends were cut back, 6 bases at V and 5 bases at J, with 10 bases in the middle. CDR3 length equals 12 residues. The CDR3 coding sequence is TGTGCCAGCAGCCGAGGGGAGACTGAAGCTTTCTTT. Its protein product is CASSRGETEAFF.

The CDR3: CASSQASYGYTF. CDR3 nucleotide sequence: TGTGCCAGCAGCCAAGCTTCGTATGGCTACACCTTC. The rearrangement links TRBV3-1 (or the pseudogene TRBV3-2) to TRBJ1-2, with D hard to call. V lost 1 base to trimming and J lost 5 bases, with 5 bases between them. Germline CDR1 is LGHDT and CDR2 is YNNKEL (reference sequence). The CDR3 is 12 amino acids.